A selection of T cell receptor beta chains follows, all from one sample in a study of T-cell reconstitution after alpha-beta-depleted transplantation in children. In TCRdb, the PCR reads were re-called with MiXCR into one record per CDR3 protein. The sample comprises roughly 490,000 distinct CDR3 sequences, roughly 10% of which are singletons, and 12% to 15% rests with the top ten. The sample was PBMCs, mostly from graft donor cells, taken 180 days after TCRalphabeta/CD19-depleted stem cell transplant. The receptors were gathered from a female patient aged 2 to 10 who had a stem cell transplant for aplastic anemia, so the T cells may come from the graft donor. Both conserved end residues are part of each CDR3. A D gene is named only where the DNA matches it firmly. Size is stated for part of the rows, as once, few or many counts, or as a class when the clone is expanded.

j_call: TRBJ2-3
clone_size: few
v_call: TRBV4-3
d_call: .
cdr3_aa: CASSQARLYSTDTQYF
cdr3_nt: TGCGCCAGCAGCCAAGCCCGGCTCTATAGCACAGATACGCAGTATTTT

j_call: TRBJ1-5
clone_size: .
v_call: TRBV28
d_call: .
cdr3_aa: CASSLTAPDNQPQHF
cdr3_nt: TGTGCCAGCAGTTTAACAGCCCCTGACAATCAGCCCCAGCATTTT

j_call: TRBJ2-3
clone_size: few
v_call: TRBV18
d_call: .
cdr3_aa: CASSHNTPYTDTQYF
cdr3_nt: TGTGCCAGCTCACACAATACTCCTTACACAGATACGCAGTATTTT

j_call: TRBJ2-1
clone_size: .
v_call: TRBV5-6
d_call: .
cdr3_aa: CASSWINNEQFF
cdr3_nt: TGTGCCAGCAGCTGGATAAACAATGAGCAGTTCTTC

j_call: TRBJ2-5
clone_size: few
v_call: TRBV12-3/TRBV12-4
d_call: .
cdr3_aa: CASSFGRDQETQYF
cdr3_nt: TGTGCCAGCAGTTTCGGCAGGGACCAAGAGACCCAGTACTTC

j_call: TRBJ1-5
clone_size: few
v_call: TRBV9
d_call: .
cdr3_aa: CASSAEGTLGQPQHF
cdr3_nt: TGTGCCAGCAGCGCCGAGGGGACCCTCGGTCAGCCCCAGCATTTT

j_call: TRBJ2-2
clone_size: many
v_call: TRBV15
d_call: .
cdr3_aa: CATTRTAGFGELFF
cdr3_nt: TGTGCCACCACCCGGACCGCTGGATTCGGGGAGCTGTTTTTT

j_call: TRBJ1-5
clone_size: .
v_call: TRBV7-2
d_call: .
cdr3_aa: CASSLALRAGQPQHF
cdr3_nt: TGTGCCAGCAGCTTAGCTTTAAGGGCGGGTCAGCCCCAGCATTTT

j_call: TRBJ2-7
clone_size: few
v_call: TRBV7-8
d_call: TRBD1
cdr3_aa: CASSLGTAPSYEQYF
cdr3_nt: TGTGCCAGCAGCCTAGGGACAGCCCCGTCCTACGAGCAGTACTTC

j_call: TRBJ2-1
clone_size: few
v_call: TRBV7-8
d_call: TRBD2
cdr3_aa: CASSSSRLAGGWEQFF
cdr3_nt: TGTGCCAGCAGCTCCAGCCGACTAGCGGGAGGGTGGGAGCAGTTCTTC

j_call: TRBJ2-2
clone_size: .
v_call: TRBV18
d_call: .
cdr3_aa: CASSPGAAGELFF
cdr3_nt: TGTGCCAGCTCTCCAGGGGCTGCCGGGGAGCTGTTTTTT

j_call: TRBJ2-7
clone_size: many
v_call: TRBV20-1
d_call: .
cdr3_aa: CSALYLKWGEAHEQYF
cdr3_nt: TGCAGTGCCCTATACCTCAAGTGGGGGGAGGCCCACGAGCAGTACTTC

j_call: TRBJ1-2
clone_size: .
v_call: TRBV10-3
d_call: .
cdr3_aa: CAISGTGIGYTF
cdr3_nt: TGTGCCATCAGTGGAACAGGGATAGGCTACACCTTC

j_call: TRBJ2-3
clone_size: few
v_call: TRBV7-2
d_call: TRBD1
cdr3_aa: CASSTKDRETDTQYF
cdr3_nt: TGTGCCAGCAGCACCAAGGACAGGGAGACAGATACGCAGTATTTT

j_call: TRBJ1-2
clone_size: few
v_call: TRBV28
d_call: .
cdr3_aa: CASSAPPSYGYTF
cdr3_nt: TGTGCCAGCAGTGCCCCTCCTTCCTATGGCTACACCTTC

j_call: TRBJ2-1
clone_size: many
v_call: TRBV11-2
d_call: .
cdr3_aa: CASSSDRPTYNEQFF
cdr3_nt: TGTGCCAGCAGTTCCGACAGGCCGACCTACAATGAGCAGTTCTTC

j_call: TRBJ1-3
clone_size: few
v_call: TRBV4-3
d_call: TRBD1
cdr3_aa: CASSPPQGASSGNTIYF
cdr3_nt: TGCGCCAGCAGCCCCCCACAGGGGGCGAGCTCTGGAAACACCATATATTTT

j_call: TRBJ1-1
clone_size: few
v_call: TRBV7-2
d_call: .
cdr3_aa: CASSLRAGAGNTEAFF
cdr3_nt: TGTGCCAGCAGCTTACGGGCAGGGGCTGGAAACACTGAAGCTTTCTTT

j_call: TRBJ2-7
clone_size: few
v_call: TRBV6-1
d_call: TRBD1
cdr3_aa: CASRTGTGRSYEQYF
cdr3_nt: TGTGCCAGCAGGACCGGGACAGGCCGCTCCTACGAGCAGTACTTC

j_call: TRBJ2-1
clone_size: few
v_call: TRBV4-3
d_call: TRBD2
cdr3_aa: CASSHPFRTSGSSYNEQFF
cdr3_nt: TGCGCCAGCAGCCACCCCTTCCGGACTAGCGGGAGTTCCTACAATGAGCAGTTCTTC

j_call: TRBJ2-6
clone_size: .
v_call: TRBV6-2/TRBV6-3
d_call: .
cdr3_aa: CASSYQTASGANVLTF
cdr3_nt: TGTGCCAGCAGTTATCAGACAGCCTCTGGGGCCAACGTCCTGACTTTC